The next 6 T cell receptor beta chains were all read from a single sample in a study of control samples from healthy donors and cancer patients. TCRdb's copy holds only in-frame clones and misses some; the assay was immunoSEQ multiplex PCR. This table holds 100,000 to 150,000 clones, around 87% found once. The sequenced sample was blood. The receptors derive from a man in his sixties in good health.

The CDR3 is CASRLSSVPNTEAFF. The CDR3 DNA is TGTGCCAGCAGGCTATCTTCGGTCCCGAACACTGAAGCTTTCTTT. The V gene is TRBV2, the J gene TRBJ1-1; D call uncertain. The germline V gene has CDR1 SNHLY and CDR2 FYNNEI. The CDR3 loop spans 15 amino acids. V shed 6 bases and J shed 1 base, with 15 bases lying between them.

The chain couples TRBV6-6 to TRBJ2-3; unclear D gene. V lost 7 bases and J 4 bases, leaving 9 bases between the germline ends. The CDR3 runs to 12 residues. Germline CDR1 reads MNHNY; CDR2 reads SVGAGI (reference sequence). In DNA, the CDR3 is TGTGCCAGCACCAAGCCCCCAGATACGCAGTATTTT. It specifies CASTKPPDTQYF.

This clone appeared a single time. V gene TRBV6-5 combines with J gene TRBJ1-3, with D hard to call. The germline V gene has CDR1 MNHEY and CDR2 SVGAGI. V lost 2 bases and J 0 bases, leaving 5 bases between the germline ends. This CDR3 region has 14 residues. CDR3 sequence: CASSYRNSGNTIYF. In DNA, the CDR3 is TGTGCCAGCAGTTACCGGAACTCTGGAAACACCATATATTTT.

The CDR3 nucleotides read TGTGCCAGCAGCTTAGTTATCGGGAATTCACCCCTCCACTTT. The encoded protein is CASSLVIGNSPLHF. The genes are TRBV11-2 and TRBJ1-6; unclear D gene. The CDR3 extends over 14 amino acids. From germline, CDR1 is SGHAT and CDR2 FQNNGV. Trimming stripped 1 base from V and 7 bases from J, with 8 bases between.

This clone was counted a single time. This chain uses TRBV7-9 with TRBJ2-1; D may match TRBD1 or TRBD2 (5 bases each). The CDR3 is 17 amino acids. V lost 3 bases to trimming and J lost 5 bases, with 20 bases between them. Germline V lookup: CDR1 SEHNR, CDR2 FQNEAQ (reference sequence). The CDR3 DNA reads TGTGCCAGCAGCTTTCCTACGGGGCAAAGTCTACACAATGAGCAGTTCTTC. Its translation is CASSFPTGQSLHNEQFF.

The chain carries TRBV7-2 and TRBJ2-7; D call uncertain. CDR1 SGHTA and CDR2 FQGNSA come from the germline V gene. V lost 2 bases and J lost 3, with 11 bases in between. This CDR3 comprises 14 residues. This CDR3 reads CASSLRSMNYEQYF. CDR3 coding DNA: TGTGCCAGCAGCTTACGTAGCATGAACTACGAGCAGTACTTC.